This is a list of T cell receptor beta chains from one sample in a study of human T cells and chemical hapten exposure. TCRdb re-derived calls from the RACE reads in MiXCR, one entry per CDR3 protein. This table has tens of thousands of distinct CDR3 sequences, approximately 13% appearing once. The input for sequencing was whole blood, taken in connection with sensitization to the hapten diphenylcyclopropenone (DPC). The receptors come from a woman between 25 and 40 years old with alopecia areata. Some clones in this sample may be carry-over from other donors' samples. Both conserved end residues are part of each CDR3.

v_call,cdr3_aa
TRBV30,CAWSVRRADTQYF
TRBV5-1,CASSPPPSGPSSYEQYF
TRBV28,CASRLASGTQYF
TRBV7-2,CASSLSSPSSGRVQNEQFF
TRBV12-3/TRBV12-4,CASSLRGDYGYTF
TRBV20-1,CSASLTSGRAADTQYF
TRBV28,CAGGREKLFF
TRBV5-1,CASSLTSGYNEQFF
TRBV28,CASSFTDLTSGPSYEQYF
TRBV12-3/TRBV12-4,CASSFSGAEAFF
TRBV7-2,CASSLAPLALDTQYF
TRBV12-3/TRBV12-4,CASSFRWEASEQYF
TRBV20-1,CSARKLSSYNEQFF
TRBV6-1,CASSAGVSSIPYEQYF
TRBV27,CASSGQGLAFDTQYF
TRBV5-6,CASTLRTSGYIDTQYF
TRBV7-9,CASSLAIVASDTQYF
TRBV20-1,CSARRDTNQPQHF
TRBV30,CAWRQGLDEQFF
TRBV27,CATARGRDTEAFF
TRBV6-2/TRBV6-3,CASTFGYEQYF
TRBV7-9,CASSKSRAYQETQYF
TRBV18,CASSPLGGTETQYF
TRBV5-8,CASCYLGRDVHNEQFF
TRBV7-8,CASSLGRGGNEKLFF
TRBV5-1,CASSSAGAYNEQFF
TRBV28,CASRFSRGNTEAFF
TRBV20-1,CSATGLAGAYEQYF
TRBV7-9,CASSGSEGGELFF
TRBV29-1,CSVISGEETQYF
TRBV25-1,CASSEATGTQPQHF
TRBV27,CASSSPGAGESYEQYF
TRBV2,CASSEGQSNQPQHF
TRBV29-1,CSVDPILGAGAFF
TRBV6-2/TRBV6-3,CASSYYPAGVNNEQFF
TRBV11-2,CASSLFARVTGELFF
TRBV27,CASNPEGASNSPLHF
TRBV7-2,CASSFGSQGQTQYF
TRBV7-2,CASRAWGLAGGSTDTQYF
TRBV5-3,CARSSSSYNEQFF
TRBV19,CASSMRGGTGELFF
TRBV2,CASSEEKATNTQYF